The entry below describes one T cell receptor beta chain. Its antigen is not known. This specimen belongs to a study of OX40 agonist ivuxolimab in advanced cancers. Some clones are missing from TCRdb's copy, which holds only in-frame ones; the method was immunoSEQ multiplex PCR. The table has under 40,000 clones, roughly 80% seen once. The germline V gene has CDR1 MNHEY and CDR2 SMNVEV (reference sequence). Trimming shortened V by 1 base and J by 4 bases, and 15 bases separated the two germline ends. The CDR3 runs 16 residues. Overall study results and limits: CD4+ T cells averaged fewer expanded clones than CD8+ T cells.

Sequences were derived from CD4+ or CD8+ T cells sorted from blood, sampled in a trial of the OX40 agonist ivuxolimab. The chain carries TRBV27 and TRBJ2-3; D is perhaps TRBD1 or TRBD2 (5 bases each). The receptor's source is an adult with an advanced solid tumor such as melanoma, head and neck, liver or kidney cancer. The CDR3 reads CASSLFSGLSADTQYF. The DNA of the CDR3 is TGTGCCAGCAGTTTATTCTCGGGGCTCTCCGCAGATACGCAGTATTTT.